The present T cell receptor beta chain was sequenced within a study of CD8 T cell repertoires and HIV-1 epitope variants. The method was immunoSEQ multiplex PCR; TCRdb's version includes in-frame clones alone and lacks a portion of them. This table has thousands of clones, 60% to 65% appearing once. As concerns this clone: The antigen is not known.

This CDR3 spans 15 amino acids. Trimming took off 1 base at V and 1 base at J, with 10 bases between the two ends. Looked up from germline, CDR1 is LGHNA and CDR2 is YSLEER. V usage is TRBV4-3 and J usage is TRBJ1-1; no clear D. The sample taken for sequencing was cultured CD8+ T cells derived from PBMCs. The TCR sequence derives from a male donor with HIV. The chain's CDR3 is CASSQGVISNTEAFF. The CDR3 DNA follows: TGCGCCAGCAGCCAAGGGGTTATCTCGAACACTGAAGCTTTCTTT.